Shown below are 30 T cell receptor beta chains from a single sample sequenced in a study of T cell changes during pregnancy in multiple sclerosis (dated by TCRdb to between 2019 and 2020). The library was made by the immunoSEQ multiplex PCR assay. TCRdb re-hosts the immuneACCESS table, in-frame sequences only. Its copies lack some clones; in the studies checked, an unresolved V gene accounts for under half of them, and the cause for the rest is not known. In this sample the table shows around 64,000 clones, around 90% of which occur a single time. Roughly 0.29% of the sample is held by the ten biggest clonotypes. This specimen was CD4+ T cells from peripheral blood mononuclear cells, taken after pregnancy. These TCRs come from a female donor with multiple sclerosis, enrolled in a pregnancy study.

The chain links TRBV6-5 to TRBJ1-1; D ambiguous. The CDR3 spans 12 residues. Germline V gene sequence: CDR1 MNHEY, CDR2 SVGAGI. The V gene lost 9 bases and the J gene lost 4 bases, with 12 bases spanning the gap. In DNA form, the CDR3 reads TGTGCCAGTGGGTTAAGCGGCACTGAAGCTTTCTTT. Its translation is CASGLSGTEAFF.

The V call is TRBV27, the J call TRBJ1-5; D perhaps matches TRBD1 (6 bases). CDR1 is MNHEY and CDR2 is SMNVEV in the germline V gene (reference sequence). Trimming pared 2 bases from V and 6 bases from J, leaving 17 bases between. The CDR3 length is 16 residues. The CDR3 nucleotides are TGTGCCAGCAGTTTAAGGGGAACAGGGAAAGCTCAGCCCCAGCATTTT. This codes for CASSLRGTGKAQPQHF.

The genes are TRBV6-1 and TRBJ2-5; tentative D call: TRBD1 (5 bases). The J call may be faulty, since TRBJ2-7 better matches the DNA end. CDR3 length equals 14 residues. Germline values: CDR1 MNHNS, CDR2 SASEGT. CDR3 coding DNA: TGTGCCAGCAGTCCTATCCGGACACCCTACGAGCAGTACTTC. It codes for CASSPIRTPYEQYF.

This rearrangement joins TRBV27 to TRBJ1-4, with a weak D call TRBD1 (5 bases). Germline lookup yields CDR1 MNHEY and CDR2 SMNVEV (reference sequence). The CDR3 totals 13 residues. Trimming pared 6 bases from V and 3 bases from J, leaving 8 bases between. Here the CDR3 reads CASRGLANEKLFF. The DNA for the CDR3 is TGTGCCAGCAGGGGGCTGGCTAATGAAAAACTGTTTTTT.

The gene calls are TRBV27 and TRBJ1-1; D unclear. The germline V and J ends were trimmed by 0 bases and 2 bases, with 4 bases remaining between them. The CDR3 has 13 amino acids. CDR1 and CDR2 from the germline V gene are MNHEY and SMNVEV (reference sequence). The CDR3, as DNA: TGTGCCAGCAGTTTATCCTATAACACTGAAGCTTTCTTT. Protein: CASSLSYNTEAFF.

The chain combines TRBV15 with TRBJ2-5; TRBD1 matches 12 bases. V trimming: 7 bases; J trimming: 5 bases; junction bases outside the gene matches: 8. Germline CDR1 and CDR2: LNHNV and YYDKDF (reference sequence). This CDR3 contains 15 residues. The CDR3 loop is CATTGQGAIWETQYF. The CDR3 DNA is TGTGCCACCACGGGACAGGGGGCTATCTGGGAGACCCAGTACTTC.

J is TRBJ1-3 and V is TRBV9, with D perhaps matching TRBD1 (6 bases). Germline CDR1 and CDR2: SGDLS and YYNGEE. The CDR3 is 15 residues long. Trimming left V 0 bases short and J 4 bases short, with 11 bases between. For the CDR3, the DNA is TGTGCCAGCAGCGTAGGACAGGCGGAAGGAAACACCATATATTTT. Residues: CASSVGQAEGNTIYF. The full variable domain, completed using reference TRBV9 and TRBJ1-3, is DSGVTQTPKHLITATGQRVTLRCSPRSGDLSVYWYQQSLDQGLQFLIQYYNGEERAKGNILERFSAQQFPDLHSELNLSSLELGDSALYFCASSVGQAEGNTIYFGEGSWLTVV.

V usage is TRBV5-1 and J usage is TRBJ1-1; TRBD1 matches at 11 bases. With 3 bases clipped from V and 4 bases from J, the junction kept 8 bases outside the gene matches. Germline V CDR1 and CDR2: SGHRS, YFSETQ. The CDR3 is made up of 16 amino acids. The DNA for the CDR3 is TGCGCCAGCAGCTCACCCCGCGGGACAGGGGGCACTGAAGCTTTCTTT. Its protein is CASSSPRGTGGTEAFF.

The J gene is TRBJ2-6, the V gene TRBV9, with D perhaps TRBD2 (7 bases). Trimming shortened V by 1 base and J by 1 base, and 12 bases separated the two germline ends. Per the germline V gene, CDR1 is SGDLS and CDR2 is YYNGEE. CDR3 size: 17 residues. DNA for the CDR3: TGTGCCAGCAGCGTAAGAGGGGGGGCTTCTGGGGCCAACGTCCTGACTTTC. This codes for CASSVRGGASGANVLTF.

CDR3 loop: CASSLGPRGAVDGYTF. The DNA for the CDR3 is TGTGCCAGCAGCTTAGGACCCCGGGGGGCTGTCGATGGCTACACCTTC. The chain links TRBV11-1 to TRBJ1-2; TRBD1 might be the D (6 bases). Germline-derived CDR1 and CDR2 are SGHAT and FQDESV (reference sequence). Trimming cost V 1 base and J 6 bases, with 18 bases left between them. This CDR3 spans 16 amino acids. Complete variable domain (other parts from reference TRBV11-1 and TRBJ1-2): EAEVAQSPRYKITEKSQAVAFWCDPISGHATLYWYRQILGQGPELLVQFQDESVVDDSQLPKDRFSAERLKGVDSTLKIQPAELGDSAMYLCASSLGPRGAVDGYTFGSGTRLTVV.

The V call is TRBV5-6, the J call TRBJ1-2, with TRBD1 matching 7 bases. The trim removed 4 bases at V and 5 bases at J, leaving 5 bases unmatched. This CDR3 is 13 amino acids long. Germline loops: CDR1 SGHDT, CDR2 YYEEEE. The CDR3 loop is CASSPTGRYGYTF. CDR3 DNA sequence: TGTGCCAGCAGCCCGACAGGGCGGTATGGCTACACCTTC.

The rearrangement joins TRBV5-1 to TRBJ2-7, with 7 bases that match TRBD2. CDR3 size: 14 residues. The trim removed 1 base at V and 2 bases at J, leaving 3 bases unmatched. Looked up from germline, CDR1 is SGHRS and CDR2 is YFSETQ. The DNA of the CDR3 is TGCGCCAGCAGCTTGTTGGGGGGGGCCTACGAGCAGTACTTC. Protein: CASSLLGGAYEQYF.

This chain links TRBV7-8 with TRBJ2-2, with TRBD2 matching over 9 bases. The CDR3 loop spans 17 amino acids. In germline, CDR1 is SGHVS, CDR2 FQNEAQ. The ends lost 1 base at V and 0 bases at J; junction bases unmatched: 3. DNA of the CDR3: TGTGCCAGCAGCTTAGTCAGCGGGAGGCCGAACACCGGGGAGCTGTTTTTT. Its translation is CASSLVSGRPNTGELFF.

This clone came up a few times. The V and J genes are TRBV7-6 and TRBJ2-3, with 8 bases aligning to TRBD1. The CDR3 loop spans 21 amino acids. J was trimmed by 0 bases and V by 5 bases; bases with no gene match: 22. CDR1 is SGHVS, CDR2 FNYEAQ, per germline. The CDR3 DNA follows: TGTGCCAGCAGCGCGTACCGACGTGCGTCAGGGGGCCTGACTAGCACAGATACGCAGTATTTT. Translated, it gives CASSAYRRASGGLTSTDTQYF.

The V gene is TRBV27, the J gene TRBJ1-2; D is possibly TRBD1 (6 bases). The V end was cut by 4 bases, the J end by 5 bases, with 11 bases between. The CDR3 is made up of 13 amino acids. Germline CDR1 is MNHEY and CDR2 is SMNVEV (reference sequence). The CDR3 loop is CASSSTGRYGYTF. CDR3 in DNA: TGTGCCAGCAGTTCTACAGGGCGGTATGGCTACACCTTC.

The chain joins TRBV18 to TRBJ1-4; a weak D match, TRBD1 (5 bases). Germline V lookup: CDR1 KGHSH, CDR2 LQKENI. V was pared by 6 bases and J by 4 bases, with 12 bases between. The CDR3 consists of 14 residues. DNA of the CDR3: TGTGCCAGCTCCCGCGGGGGAGGTAATGAAAAACTGTTTTTT. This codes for CASSRGGGNEKLFF.

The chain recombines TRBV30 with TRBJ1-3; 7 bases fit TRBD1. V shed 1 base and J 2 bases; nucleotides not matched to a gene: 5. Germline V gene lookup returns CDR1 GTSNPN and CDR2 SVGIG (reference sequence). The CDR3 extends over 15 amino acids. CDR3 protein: CAWSGAGGTGNTIYF. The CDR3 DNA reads TGTGCCTGGAGTGGCGCAGGGGGAACTGGAAACACCATATATTTT.

The CDR3 DNA sequence: TGTGCCAGTAGCCCCGGACAGCCCTATGGCTACACCTTC. Protein product: CASSPGQPYGYTF. The chain combines TRBV19 with TRBJ1-2, with D possibly matching TRBD1 (6 bases). The CDR3 extends over 13 amino acids. V was pared by 6 bases and J by 4 bases, with 12 bases between. Per germline, CDR1 LNHDA and CDR2 SQIVND (reference sequence).

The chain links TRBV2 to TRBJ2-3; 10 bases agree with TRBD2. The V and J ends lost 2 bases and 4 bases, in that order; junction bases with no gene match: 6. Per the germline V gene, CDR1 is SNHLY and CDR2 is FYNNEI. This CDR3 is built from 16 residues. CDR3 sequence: CASSEILAGGADTQYF. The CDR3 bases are TGTGCCAGCAGTGAAATCTTAGCGGGGGGCGCAGATACGCAGTATTTT. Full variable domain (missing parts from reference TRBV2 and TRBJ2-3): EPEVTQTPSHQVTQMGQEVILRCVPISNHLYFYWYRQILGQKVEFLVSFYNNEISEKSEIFDDQFSVERPDGSNFTLKIRSTKLEDSAMYFCASSEILAGGADTQYFGPGTRLTVL.

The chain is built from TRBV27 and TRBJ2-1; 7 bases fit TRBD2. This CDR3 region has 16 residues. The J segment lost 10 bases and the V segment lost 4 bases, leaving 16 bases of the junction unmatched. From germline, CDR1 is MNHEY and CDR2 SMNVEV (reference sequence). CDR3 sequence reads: CASSSNYGGSIYEQFF. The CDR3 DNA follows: TGTGCCAGCAGTTCGAACTACGGCGGGAGCATCTACGAGCAGTTCTTC.

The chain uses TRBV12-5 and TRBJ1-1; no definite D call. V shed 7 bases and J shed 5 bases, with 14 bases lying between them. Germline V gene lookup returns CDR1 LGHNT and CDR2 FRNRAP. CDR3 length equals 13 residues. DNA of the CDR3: TGTGCTAGTGCCAGGACTCTGGGGACTGAAGCTTTCTTT. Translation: CASARTLGTEAFF. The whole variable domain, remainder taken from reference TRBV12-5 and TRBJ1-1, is DARVTQTPRHKVTEMGQEVTMRCQPILGHNTVFWYRQTMMQGLELLAYFRNRAPLDDSGMPKDRFSAEMPDATLATLKIQPSEPRDSAVYFCASARTLGTEAFFGQGTRLTVV.

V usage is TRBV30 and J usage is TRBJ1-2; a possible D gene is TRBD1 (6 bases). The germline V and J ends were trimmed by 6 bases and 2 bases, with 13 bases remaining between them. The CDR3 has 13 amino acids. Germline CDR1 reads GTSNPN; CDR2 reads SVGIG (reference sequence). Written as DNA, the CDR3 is TGTGCCTGTAAGGGGGGGTTCAACTATGGCTACACCTTC. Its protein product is CACKGGFNYGYTF.

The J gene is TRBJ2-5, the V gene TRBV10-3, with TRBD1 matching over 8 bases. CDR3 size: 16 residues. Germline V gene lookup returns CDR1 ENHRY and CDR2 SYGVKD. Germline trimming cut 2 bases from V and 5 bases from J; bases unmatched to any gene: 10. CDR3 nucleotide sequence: TGTGCCATCAGTGAGATGGTCGCAGGGGGCCGGGAGACCCAGTACTTC. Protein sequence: CAISEMVAGGRETQYF.

CDR3 nucleotides: TGCGCCAGCAGCTTGGGGGCCGCGGGGCACTATGGCTACACCTTC. Its protein product is CASSLGAAGHYGYTF. This chain joins TRBV5-1 and TRBJ1-2, with a weak D call TRBD1 (5 bases). This CDR3 is built from 15 residues. The V end was cut by 0 bases, the J end by 3 bases, with 12 bases between. The germline V gene has CDR1 SGHRS and CDR2 YFSETQ. Complete variable domain (other parts from reference TRBV5-1 and TRBJ1-2): KAGVTQTPRYLIKTRGQQVTLSCSPISGHRSVSWYQQTPGQGLQFLFEYFSETQRNKGNFPGRFSGRQFSNSRSEMNVSTLELGDSALYLCASSLGAAGHYGYTFGSGTRLTVV.

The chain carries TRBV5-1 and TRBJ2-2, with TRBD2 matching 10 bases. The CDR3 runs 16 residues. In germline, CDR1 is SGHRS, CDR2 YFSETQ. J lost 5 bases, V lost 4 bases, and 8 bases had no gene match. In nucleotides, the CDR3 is TGCGCCAGCAGCCCTCCGGGACTAGCGATTACCGGGGAGCTGTTTTTT. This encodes CASSPPGLAITGELFF.

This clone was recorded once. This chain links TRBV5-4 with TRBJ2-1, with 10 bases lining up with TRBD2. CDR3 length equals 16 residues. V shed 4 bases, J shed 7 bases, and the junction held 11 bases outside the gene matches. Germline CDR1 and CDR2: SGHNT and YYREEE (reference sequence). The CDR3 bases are TGTGCCAGCAGCAGTACCGGGACTAGCGTGGGTAATGAGCAGTTCTTC. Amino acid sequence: CASSSTGTSVGNEQFF.

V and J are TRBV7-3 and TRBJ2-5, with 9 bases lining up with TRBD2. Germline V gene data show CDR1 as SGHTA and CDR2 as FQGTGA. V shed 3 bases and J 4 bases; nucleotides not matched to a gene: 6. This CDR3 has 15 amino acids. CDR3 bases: TGTGCCAGCAGCTTGCGCGGGGGGGAGAGAGAGACCCAGTACTTC. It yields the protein CASSLRGGERETQYF.

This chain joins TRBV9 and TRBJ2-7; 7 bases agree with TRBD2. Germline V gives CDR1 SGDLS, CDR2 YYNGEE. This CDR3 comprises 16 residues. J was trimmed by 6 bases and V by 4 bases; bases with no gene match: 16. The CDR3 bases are TGTGCCAGCAGCCCCCGGTCTCAGAGCGGGAATGGCGAGCAGTACTTC. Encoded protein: CASSPRSQSGNGEQYF.

The CDR3 nucleotides are TGTGCCAGCAGCCCACAGGGAGTCGCTGGAAACACCATATATTTT. Encoded protein: CASSPQGVAGNTIYF. This chain connects TRBV7-9 to TRBJ1-3; possible D gene TRBD1, 6 bases. The CDR3 covers 15 residues. Germline V lookup: CDR1 SEHNR, CDR2 FQNEAQ (reference sequence). With 5 bases removed from V and 2 bases from J, the gap between germline ends came to 13 bases.

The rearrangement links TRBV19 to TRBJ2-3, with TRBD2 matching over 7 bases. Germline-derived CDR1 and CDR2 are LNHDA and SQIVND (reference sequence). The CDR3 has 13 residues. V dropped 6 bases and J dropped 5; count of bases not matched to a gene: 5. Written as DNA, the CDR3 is TGTGCCAGTAGAAGAGGCGGGGGAGATACGCAGTATTTT. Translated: CASRRGGGDTQYF.